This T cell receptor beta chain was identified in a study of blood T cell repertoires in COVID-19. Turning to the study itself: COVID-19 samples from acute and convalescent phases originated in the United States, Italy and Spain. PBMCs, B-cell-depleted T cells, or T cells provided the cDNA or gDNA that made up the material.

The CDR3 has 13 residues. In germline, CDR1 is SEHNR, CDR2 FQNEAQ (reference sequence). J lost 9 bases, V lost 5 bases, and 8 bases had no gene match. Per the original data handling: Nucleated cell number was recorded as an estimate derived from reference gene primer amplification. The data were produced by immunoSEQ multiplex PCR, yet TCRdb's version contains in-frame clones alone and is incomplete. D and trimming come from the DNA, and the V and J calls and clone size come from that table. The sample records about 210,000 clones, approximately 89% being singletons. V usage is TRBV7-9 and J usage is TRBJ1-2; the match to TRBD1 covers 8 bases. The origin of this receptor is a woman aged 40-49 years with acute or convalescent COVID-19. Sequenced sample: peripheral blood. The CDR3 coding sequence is TGTGCCAGCAGCCTTGGGACAGGTCAGAGCTACACCTTC. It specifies CASSLGTGQSYTF.